These T cell receptor beta chains were read from a single sample in a study of cytomegalovirus exposure and HLA in healthy donors. Profiled with immunoSEQ multiplex PCR; TCRdb holds only in-frame clones, not every one. This table holds about 140,000 clones, 70% to 75% found once. Sequencing used PBMCs. These receptors were collected from a woman aged 25 to 45 in good health and CMV-seronegative. The CDR3 runs from the conserved cysteine through the conserved F or W. A D gene is named only where the DNA matches it firmly. Rows give clone size only sometimes, using once, few, many, or a class for an expanded clone.

15	TRBV30	TRBJ1-1	-	TRBD1	TGTGCCTGGAGGGTGGACAGGCCAATTGGCGGTGAAGCTTTCTTT	CAWRVDRPIGGEAFF
14	TRBV2	TRBJ1-5	-	TRBD1	TGTGCCAGCAGGACGGACAGGGGAAATCAGCCCCAGCATTTT	CASRTDRGNQPQHF
13	TRBV7-3	TRBJ2-3	-	TRBD2	TGTGCCAGCAGCCCCCGGGGGGGAGATACGCAGTATTTT	CASSPRGGDTQYF
14	TRBV9	TRBJ2-5	-	-	TGTGCCAGCAGCGTAGCAGGGTGGCAAGAGACCCAGTACTTC	CASSVAGWQETQYF
15	TRBV7-9	TRBJ1-1	-	TRBD1	TGTGCCAGCACACCTCCCGGACAGGAATACACTGAAGCTTTCTTT	CASTPPGQEYTEAFF
16	TRBV27	TRBJ2-7	-	TRBD1	TGTGCCAGCAGTCCCCCGGAGGGACAGGGTCCCTACGAGCAGTACTTC	CASSPPEGQGPYEQYF
15	TRBV19	TRBJ2-1	-	-	TGTGCCAGTAGGAGGGAAGCGGCCCCGGGCTATGAGCAGTTCTTC	CASRREAAPGYEQFF
17	TRBV4-1	TRBJ2-5	-	-	TGCGCCAGCAGCCAAGATTTGGGGGGTAATTCTCCTGAGACCCAGTACTTC	CASSQDLGGNSPETQYF
15	TRBV30	TRBJ2-1	-	-	TGTGCCTGGAGCCTCGACGGGAGGTCGGGGGCTGAGCAGTTCTTC	CAWSLDGRSGAEQFF
16	TRBV5-1	TRBJ2-5	-	TRBD1	TGCGCCAGCAGCTTGATGACCGGGACAGGACAAGAGACCCAGTACTTC	CASSLMTGTGQETQYF
13	TRBV6-1	TRBJ2-3	-	-	TGTGCCAGCAACAGGGACAGCACAGATACGCAGTATTTT	CASNRDSTDTQYF
11	TRBV5-1	TRBJ2-7	once	-	TGCGCCAGCAGCTCCGCCGACAGGCAGTACTTC	CASSSADRQYF
16	TRBV19	TRBJ2-1	-	TRBD2	TGTGCCAGTAGCCGACTAGCGCTGAGCTCCTACAATGAGCAGTTCTTC	CASSRLALSSYNEQFF
12	TRBV5-8	TRBJ2-7	-	TRBD2	TGTGCCAGCAGCCTCTCGGGAGGGCCAACAGACTTC	CASSLSGGPTDF
16	TRBV9	TRBJ1-4	few	TRBD1	TGTGCCAGCAGCGTTGCCCCAGAGACAGGGAGCGAAAAACTGTTTTTT	CASSVAPETGSEKLFF
13	TRBV21-1	TRBJ2-5	-	-	TGTGCCAGCAGCCCCGACAGGGGTGAGACCCAGTACTTC	CASSPDRGETQYF
14	TRBV6-5	TRBJ1-2	-	TRBD1	TGTGCCAGCAGGCAAACCGGGACAGGGAGTGGCTACACCTTC	CASRQTGTGSGYTF
15	TRBV30	TRBJ1-1	-	-	TGTGCCTGGGACTTCACGGGGACACAGGGAACTGAAGCTTTCTTT	CAWDFTGTQGTEAFF
14	TRBV7-2	TRBJ1-4	-	-	TGTGCCAGCAATAATTGGGGAGATAATGAAAAACTGTTTTTT	CASNNWGDNEKLFF
18	TRBV11-2	TRBJ1-2	-	-	TGTGCCAGCAGCTCGGGGAATGGGTGGGGAATTGATCACTATGGCTACACCTTC	CASSSGNGWGIDHYGYTF
15	TRBV16	TRBJ1-1	-	-	TGTGCCAGCAGCCTACTCCCCATTGGACATACTGAAGCTTTCTTT	CASSLLPIGHTEAFF
15	TRBV28	TRBJ2-7	-	-	TGTGCCAGCAGTGGGTTTGGTAGCGGCTCCTACGAGCAGTACTTC	CASSGFGSGSYEQYF
17	TRBV28	TRBJ2-3	-	TRBD2	TGTGCCAGCAGTTTCCTAATAGCGGGGGGATCCACAGATACGCAGTATTTT	CASSFLIAGGSTDTQYF
15	TRBV5-1	TRBJ2-2	-	-	TGCGCCAGCAGCACGGGGGACAGCCTCACCGGGGAGCTGTTTTTT	CASSTGDSLTGELFF
13	TRBV9	TRBJ2-5	-	-	TGTGCCAGCAGCGTAGGGGCCGAAGAGACCCAGTACTTC	CASSVGAEETQYF
13	TRBV7-8	TRBJ1-2	-	TRBD1	TGTGCCAGCAGCTCCGGGACAGGGGCTGGCTACACCTTC	CASSSGTGAGYTF
16	TRBV28	TRBJ1-2	-	-	TGTGCCAGCAGTTTATCCGACACCTACTCTAACTATGGCTACACCTTC	CASSLSDTYSNYGYTF
15	TRBV7-2	TRBJ1-6	once	-	TGTGCCAGCAGCGTTGACTTATCCCATAATTCACCCCTCCACTTT	CASSVDLSHNSPLHF
13	TRBV2	TRBJ1-4	-	-	TGTGCCAGCAGGCGGGGGGAGGGTGAAAAACTGTTTTTT	CASRRGEGEKLFF
17	TRBV5-8	TRBJ2-1	-	TRBD1	TGTGCCAGCAGCTTGGCCTCCGGGACAGACTCCTACAATGAGCAGTTCTTC	CASSLASGTDSYNEQFF
14	TRBV7-9	TRBJ2-4	few	-	TGTGCCAGCAGCTTAGACAGGCTAGAAAACATTCAGTACTTC	CASSLDRLENIQYF
15	TRBV6-5	TRBJ2-2	-	TRBD1	TGTGCCAGCAGATCGGACAGGGGGAGCACCGGGGAGCTGTTTTTT	CASRSDRGSTGELFF
14	TRBV27	TRBJ2-1	-	-	TGTGCCAGCTCGGACAGAAGCTCCTACAATGAGCAGTTCTTC	CASSDRSSYNEQFF
18	TRBV28	TRBJ2-3	-	TRBD2	TGTGCCAGCAGTTTCCCACTGGGACTAGCGGGACCCGCGGATACGCAGTATTTT	CASSFPLGLAGPADTQYF
14	TRBV7-9	TRBJ2-7	few	TRBD1	TGTGCCAGCAGCTCATCGGGACAGCCGAACGAGCAGTACTTC	CASSSSGQPNEQYF
13	TRBV19	TRBJ2-1	-	TRBD2	TGTGCCAGTGGGGGGGTAAGATGGAATGAGCAGTTCTTC	CASGGVRWNEQFF